This T cell receptor (beta chain) was identified during a study of identical twins. This CDR3 comprises 13 residues. Germline CDR1 reads MNHEY; CDR2 reads SMNVEV (reference sequence). Trimming removed 6 bases from V and 5 bases from J, with 11 bases in between. General study findings and limits: When twins shared out-of-frame alpha sequences, those sequences had excess low generation probability.

A single record per CDR3 protein comes from TCRdb applying MiXCR to the 5' RACE reads. Among about 690,000 distinct CDR3 sequences listed, 21% were seen once. The table lists this clonotype with a few counts. Its antigen is undetermined. This sample also appeared in a second study, on T cells expressing NK-cell markers. That work adds: Seven of the eight sequenced donors were classified as HCMV-seropositive, and one was classified as seronegative. In several experiments, sorting was restricted to alpha-beta TCR T cells by an anti-gamma-delta TCR antibody. Topping the CD3+CD56-NKG2C+ fraction as well were these clonotypes, in a few donors.

The source of this sequence is a woman in her late teens or twenties in good health. The chain recombines TRBV27 with TRBJ1-5; maybe TRBD1 (5 bases). Sequenced: PBMCs. CDR3 coding DNA: TGTGCCAGCAGCCCTGGGACCTATCAGCCCCAGCATTTT. The encoded protein is CASSPGTYQPQHF.